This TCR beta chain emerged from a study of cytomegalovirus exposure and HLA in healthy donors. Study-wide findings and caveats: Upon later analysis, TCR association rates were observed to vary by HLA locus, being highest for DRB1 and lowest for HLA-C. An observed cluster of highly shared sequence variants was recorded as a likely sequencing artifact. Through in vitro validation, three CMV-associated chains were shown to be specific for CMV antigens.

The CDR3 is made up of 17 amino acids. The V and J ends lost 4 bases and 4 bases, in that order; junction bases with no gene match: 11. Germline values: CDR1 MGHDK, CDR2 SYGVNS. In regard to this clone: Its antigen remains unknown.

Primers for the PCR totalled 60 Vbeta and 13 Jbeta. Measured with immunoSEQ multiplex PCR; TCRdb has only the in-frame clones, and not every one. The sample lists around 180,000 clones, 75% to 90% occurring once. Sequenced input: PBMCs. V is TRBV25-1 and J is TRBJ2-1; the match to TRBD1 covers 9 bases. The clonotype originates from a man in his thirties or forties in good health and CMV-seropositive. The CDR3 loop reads CASSVEPGQGKYNEQFF. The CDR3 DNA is TGTGCCAGCAGTGTCGAGCCGGGACAGGGAAAGTACAATGAGCAGTTCTTC.